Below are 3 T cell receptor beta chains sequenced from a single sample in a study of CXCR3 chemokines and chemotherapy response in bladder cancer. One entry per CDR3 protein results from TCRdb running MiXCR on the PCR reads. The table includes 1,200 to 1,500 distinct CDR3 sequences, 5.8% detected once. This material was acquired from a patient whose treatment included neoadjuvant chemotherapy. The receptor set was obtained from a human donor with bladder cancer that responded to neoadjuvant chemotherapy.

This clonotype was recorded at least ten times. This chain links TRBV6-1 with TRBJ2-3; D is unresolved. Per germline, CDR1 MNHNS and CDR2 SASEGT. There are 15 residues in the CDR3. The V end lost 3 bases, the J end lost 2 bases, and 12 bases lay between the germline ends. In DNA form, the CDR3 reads TGTGCCAGCAGTGAGTTGGGCGGTAACACAGATACGCAGTATTTT. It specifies CASSELGGNTDTQYF.

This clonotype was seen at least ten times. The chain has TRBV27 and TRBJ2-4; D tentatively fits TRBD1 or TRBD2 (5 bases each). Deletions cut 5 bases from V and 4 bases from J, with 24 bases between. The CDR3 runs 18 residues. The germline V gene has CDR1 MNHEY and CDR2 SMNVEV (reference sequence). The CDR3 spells CASSPETAGLTEKNIQYF. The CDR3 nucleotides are TGTGCCAGCAGTCCTGAGACAGCCGGACTGACAGAAAAAAACATTCAGTACTTC.

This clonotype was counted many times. CDR3 region: CASSYWAGGQETQYF. The CDR3 region has the DNA TGTGCCAGCAGTTATTGGGCAGGGGGACAAGAGACCCAGTACTTC. This rearrangement joins TRBV27 to TRBJ2-5; 7 nucleotides align to TRBD1. This CDR3 is built from 15 residues. CDR1 MNHEY and CDR2 SMNVEV come from the germline V gene (reference sequence). Trimming at V came to 4 bases and at J to 2 bases, leaving 7 bases not matched to a gene.